The source of this TCR beta chain is a study of PD-L1 blockade in urothelial cancer. TCRdb's copy holds only in-frame clones and misses some; the assay was immunoSEQ multiplex PCR. The sample contains about 86,000 clones, more than 75% of which appear only once. The germline CDR1 and CDR2 sequences are SQVTM and ANQGSEA. The length of the CDR3 is 12 residues. The V gene lost 6 bases and the J gene lost 5 bases, with 11 bases spanning the gap. The time point denotes: pretreatment peripheral blood. V gene TRBV29-1 combines with J gene TRBJ2-1; weak D call: TRBD2 (5 bases). This sequence was found in a man aged 55 to 70 with urothelial cancer. The sequencing used PBMCs, collected around atezolizumab (anti-PD-L1) treatment. DNA of the CDR3: TGCAGCGTGGGGAGTGGAGACAATGAGCAGTTCTTC. Amino acid sequence: CSVGSGDNEQFF.